This T cell receptor beta chain originates from a study of T cells after yellow fever vaccination. The CDR3 contains 17 residues. Unmatched junction bases numbered 8, after V lost 0 bases and J lost 7 bases. Germline assignment: CDR1 LGHNA and CDR2 YSLEER. One entry per CDR3 protein results from TCRdb running MiXCR on the 5' RACE reads. The sample consists of 200,000 to 300,000 distinct CDR3 sequences, roughly 3.7% of them appearing once. This clonotype was recorded many times. The sample consisted of PBMCs, taken 15 days after the yellow fever booster vaccination. The clonotype originates from a man between 18 and 35 years old who received the YFV17D yellow fever vaccine. This sequence joins TRBV4-3 and TRBJ2-1, with 11 bases lining up with TRBD1. The CDR3 here is CASSQDLGQGASNEQFF. The CDR3, as DNA: TGCGCCAGCAGCCAAGATCTAGGACAGGGGGCATCAAATGAGCAGTTCTTC.